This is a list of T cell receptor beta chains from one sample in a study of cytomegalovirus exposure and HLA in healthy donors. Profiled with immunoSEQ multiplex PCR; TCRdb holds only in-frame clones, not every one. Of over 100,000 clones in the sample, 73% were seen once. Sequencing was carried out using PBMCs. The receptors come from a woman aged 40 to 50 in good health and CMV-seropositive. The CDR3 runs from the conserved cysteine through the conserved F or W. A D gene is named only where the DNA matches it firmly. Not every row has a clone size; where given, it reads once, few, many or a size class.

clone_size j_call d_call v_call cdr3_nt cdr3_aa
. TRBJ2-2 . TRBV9 TGTGCCAGCAGCGTAGCTAGCTGGGACACCGGGGAGCTGTTTTTT CASSVASWDTGELFF
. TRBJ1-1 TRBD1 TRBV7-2 TGTGCCAGCAGCTTAATAGGCAGGGGGAGAGACACTGAAGCTTTCTTT CASSLIGRGRDTEAFF
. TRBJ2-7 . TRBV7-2 TGTGCCAGCAGCTTAGCTGGTCTGGGGGCGGCTTACGAGCAGTACTTC CASSLAGLGAAYEQYF
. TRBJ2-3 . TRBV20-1 TGCAGTGCTAGCCTCCAGAATACGCAGTATTTT CSASLQNTQYF
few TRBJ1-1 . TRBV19 TGTGCCAGTAGTATAAGTCTAACGCGTACTGAAGCTTTCTTT CASSISLTRTEAFF
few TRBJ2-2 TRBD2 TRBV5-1 TGCGCCAGCAGTACGTCCCGGGGGGCGAACACCGGGGAGCTGTTTTTT CASSTSRGANTGELFF
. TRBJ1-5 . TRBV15 TGTGCCACCAGCAGAGATAGGGGATCATGGCCCCAGCATTTT CATSRDRGSWPQHF
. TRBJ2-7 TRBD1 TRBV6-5 TGTGCCAGCAGTTACTCGATCACAGGGGGTCCGCAGTACTTC CASSYSITGGPQYF
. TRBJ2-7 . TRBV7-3 TGTGCCAGCAGCCTATCGACAGGCTCCTACGAGCAGTACTTC CASSLSTGSYEQYF
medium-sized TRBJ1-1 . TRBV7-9 TGTGCCAGCAGCTTGGTGGACAGAGCGTTTGATCTTCTGAACACTGAAGCTTTCTTT CASSLVDRAFDLLNTEAFF
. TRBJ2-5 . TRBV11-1 TGTGCCAGCAGCTCGCCGACAGGAGTGGAGACCCAGTACTTC CASSSPTGVETQYF
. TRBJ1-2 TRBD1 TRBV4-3 TGCGCCAGCAGCCAAGTTATTTCAGGGGGGCTGGGTGGCTACACCTTC CASSQVISGGLGGYTF
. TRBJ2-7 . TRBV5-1 TGCGCCAGCAGCCACCCCGCGGAGGGAGCGGTCTTCACCTACGAGCAGTACTTC CASSHPAEGAVFTYEQYF
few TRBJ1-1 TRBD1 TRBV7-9 TGTGCCAGCAGCTGGACAGGGATGAACACTGAAGCTTTCTTT CASSWTGMNTEAFF
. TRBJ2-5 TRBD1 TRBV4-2 TGTGCCAGCAGCCAACCGGACAGGGTTGGGGAGACCCAGTACTTC CASSQPDRVGETQYF
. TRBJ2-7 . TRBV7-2 TGTGCCAGCAGCCGAGACGGGTTCGCGTACGAGCAGTACTTC CASSRDGFAYEQYF
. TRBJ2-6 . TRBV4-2 TGTGCCAGCAGCCCTCAGAAAGACTCTGGGGCCAACGTCCTGACTTTC CASSPQKDSGANVLTF
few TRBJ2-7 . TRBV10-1 TGCGCCAGCAGTGAGCCAAGACAGCCACCCCACGAGCAGTACTTC CASSEPRQPPHEQYF
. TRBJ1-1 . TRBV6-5 TGTGCCAGCAGTCCCCGACAGTACACTGAAGCTTTCTTT CASSPRQYTEAFF
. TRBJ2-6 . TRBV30 TGTGCCTGTCCTTTACAGGGAACCCCCTCTGGGGCCAACGTCCTGACTTTC CACPLQGTPSGANVLTF
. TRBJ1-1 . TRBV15 TGTGCCACCAGCAGAGATGGGGGCAACATGAACACTGAAGCTTTCTTT CATSRDGGNMNTEAFF
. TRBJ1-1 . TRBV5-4 TGTGCCAGCAGCCGTGACAGAGACACTGAAGCTTTCTTT CASSRDRDTEAFF
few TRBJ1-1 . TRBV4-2 TGTGCCAGCAGCCAAAATTTGTTGAGGGAAGCTTTCTTT CASSQNLLREAFF
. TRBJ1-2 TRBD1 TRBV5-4 TGTGCCAGCAGCCTACCAACAGGGGCGGAAGGCTACACCTTC CASSLPTGAEGYTF
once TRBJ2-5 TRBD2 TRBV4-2 TGTGCCAGCAGCCAAGATCTTGGACTAGCGGGACGGGAGGAGACCCAGTACTTC CASSQDLGLAGREETQYF
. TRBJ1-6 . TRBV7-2 TGTGCCAGCAGCTTGGGGGGACGTAACAATTCACCCCTCCACTTT CASSLGGRNNSPLHF
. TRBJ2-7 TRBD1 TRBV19 TGTGCCAGTAGTTCATGGACAGGGGGGAGGTACGAGCAGTACTTC CASSSWTGGRYEQYF
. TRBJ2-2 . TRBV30 TGTGCCTGGAGGTCAGGCACCGGGGAGCTGTTTTTT CAWRSGTGELFF
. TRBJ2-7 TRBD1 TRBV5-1 TGCGCCAGCAGCGGGCAGATAGGGGGCGGGCGCGAGCAGTACTTC CASSGQIGGGREQYF
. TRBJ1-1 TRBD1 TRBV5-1 TGCGCCAGCAGCCTCAGGACAGGGGCCTCCACTGAAGCTTTCTTT CASSLRTGASTEAFF
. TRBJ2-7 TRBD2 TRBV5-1 TGCGCCAGCAGCTTGTTGATAGCGGGGCCCTACGAGCAGTACTTC CASSLLIAGPYEQYF
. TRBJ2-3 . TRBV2 TGTGCCAGCAGGGGGGACTCCCAAGCGACAGATACGCAGTATTTT CASRGDSQATDTQYF
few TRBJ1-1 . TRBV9 TGTGCCAGCAGCGTGTCAGGGGCGCTGAACACTGAAGCTTTCTTT CASSVSGALNTEAFF
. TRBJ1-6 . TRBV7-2 TGTGCCAGCAGCTTAGAGGCGGGGACCGGTTCACCCCTCCACTTT CASSLEAGTGSPLHF
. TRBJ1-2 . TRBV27 TGTGCCAGCCGGACCCCGGCAGCGGACAGCTATGGCTACACCTTC CASRTPAADSYGYTF
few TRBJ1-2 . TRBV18 TGTGCCAGCTCACCTACCCTCGACAGCAACTATGGCTACACCTTC CASSPTLDSNYGYTF
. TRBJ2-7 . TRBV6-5 TGTGCCAGCAGTAGGGGACACCTTGGTTCCTACGAGCAGTACTTC CASSRGHLGSYEQYF
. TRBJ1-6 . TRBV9 TGTGCCAGCAGCGAAGCCCACACAGCGGGAGGGTCACCCCTCCACTTT CASSEAHTAGGSPLHF
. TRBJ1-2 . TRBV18 TGTGCCAGCTCACCAAGACAGGAGAATGGCTACACCTTC CASSPRQENGYTF
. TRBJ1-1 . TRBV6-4 TGTGCCAGCAGTGACGGTAGGGACTCGAACACTGAAGCTTTCTTT CASSDGRDSNTEAFF
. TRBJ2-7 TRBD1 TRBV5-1 TGCGCCAGCAGCTCCCACAGGGGCTCCTACGAGCAGTACTTC CASSSHRGSYEQYF
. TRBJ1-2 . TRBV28 TGTGCCAGCAGAAGATCGACAGGACTTCTTAACTATGGCTACACCTTC CASRRSTGLLNYGYTF
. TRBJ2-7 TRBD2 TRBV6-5 TGTGCCAGCAGTTACGAGACTAGCGGACCCTACGAGCAGTACTTC CASSYETSGPYEQYF
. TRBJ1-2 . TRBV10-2 TGCGCCAGCAGTCTTGGGTTGGGGAGTGGCTACACCTTC CASSLGLGSGYTF
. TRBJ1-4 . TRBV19 TGTGCCAGTAGTCCTCGGGTGGGTGAACTGTTTTTT CASSPRVGELFF
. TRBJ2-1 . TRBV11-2 TGTGCCAGCAGCGCCGGCGGGAACTCCTACAATGAGCAGTTCTTC CASSAGGNSYNEQFF
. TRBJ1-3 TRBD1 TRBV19 TGTGCCAGTAGTTTCGACAGGGGGTCTGGAAACACCATATATTTT CASSFDRGSGNTIYF
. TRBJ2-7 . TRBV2 TGTGCCAGCAGTGACTGGTATCAAGCCGAGCAGTACTTC CASSDWYQAEQYF
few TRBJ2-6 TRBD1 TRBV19 TGTGCCAGTAGTGTCGGACAGGGGCTATCTGGGGCCAACGTCCTGACTTTC CASSVGQGLSGANVLTF
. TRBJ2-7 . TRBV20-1 TGCAGTGCGGCCCCATCCTACGAGCAGTACTTC CSAAPSYEQYF